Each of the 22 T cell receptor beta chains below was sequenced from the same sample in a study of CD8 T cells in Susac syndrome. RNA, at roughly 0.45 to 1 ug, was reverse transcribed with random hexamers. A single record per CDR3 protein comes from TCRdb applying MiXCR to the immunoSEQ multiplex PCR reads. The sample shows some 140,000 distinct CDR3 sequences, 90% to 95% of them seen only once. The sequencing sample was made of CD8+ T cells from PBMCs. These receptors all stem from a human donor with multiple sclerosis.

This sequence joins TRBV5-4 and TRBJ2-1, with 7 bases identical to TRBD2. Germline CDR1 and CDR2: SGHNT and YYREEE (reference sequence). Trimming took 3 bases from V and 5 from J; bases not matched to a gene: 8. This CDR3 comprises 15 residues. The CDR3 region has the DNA TGTGCCAGCAGCTCTGGGGAGGGCCCCCACAATGAGCAGTTCTTC. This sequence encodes CASSSGEGPHNEQFF.

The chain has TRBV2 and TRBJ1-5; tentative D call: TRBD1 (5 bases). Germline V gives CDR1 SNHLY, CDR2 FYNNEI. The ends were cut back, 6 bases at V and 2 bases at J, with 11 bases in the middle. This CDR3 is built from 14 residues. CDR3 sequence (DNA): TGTGCCAGCAGGGGGGGATGGGGCAATCAGCCCCAGCATTTT. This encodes CASRGGWGNQPQHF.

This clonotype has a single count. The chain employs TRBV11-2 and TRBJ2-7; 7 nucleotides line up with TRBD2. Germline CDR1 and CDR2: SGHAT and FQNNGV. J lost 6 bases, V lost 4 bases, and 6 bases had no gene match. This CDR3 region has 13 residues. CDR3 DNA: TGTGCCAGCAGCTCTTGGACTAGAAGCGAGCAGTACTTC. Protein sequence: CASSSWTRSEQYF.

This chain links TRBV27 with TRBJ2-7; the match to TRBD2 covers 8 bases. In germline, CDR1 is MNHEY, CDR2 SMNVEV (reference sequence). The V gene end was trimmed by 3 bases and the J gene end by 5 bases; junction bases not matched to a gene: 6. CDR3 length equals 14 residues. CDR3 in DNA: TGTGCCAGCAGTTTCACGGGAGGGCAGAACGAGCAGTACTTC. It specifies CASSFTGGQNEQYF.

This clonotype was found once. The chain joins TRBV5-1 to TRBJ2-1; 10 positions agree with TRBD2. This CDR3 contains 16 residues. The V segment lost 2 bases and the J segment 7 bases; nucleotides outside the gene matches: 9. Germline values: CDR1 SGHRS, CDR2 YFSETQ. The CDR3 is CASSFASGRAGNEQFF. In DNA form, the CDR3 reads TGCGCCAGCAGCTTCGCGAGCGGGAGGGCCGGTAATGAGCAGTTCTTC. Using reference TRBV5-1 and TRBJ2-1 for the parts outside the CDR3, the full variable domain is KAGVTQTPRYLIKTRGQQVTLSCSPISGHRSVSWYQQTPGQGLQFLFEYFSETQRNKGNFPGRFSGRQFSNSRSEMNVSTLELGDSALYLCASSFASGRAGNEQFFGPGTRLTVL.

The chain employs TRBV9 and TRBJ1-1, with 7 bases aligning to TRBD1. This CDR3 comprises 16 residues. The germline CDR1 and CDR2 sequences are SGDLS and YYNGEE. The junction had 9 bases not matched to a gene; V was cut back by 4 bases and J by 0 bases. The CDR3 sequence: CASSSGTVILNTEAFF. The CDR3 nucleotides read TGTGCCAGCAGCTCCGGGACAGTTATTCTGAACACTGAAGCTTTCTTT.

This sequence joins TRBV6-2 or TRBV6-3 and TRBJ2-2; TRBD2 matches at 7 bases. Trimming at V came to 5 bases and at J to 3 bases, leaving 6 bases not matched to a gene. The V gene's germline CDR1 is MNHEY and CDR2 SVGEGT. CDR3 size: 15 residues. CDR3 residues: CASSEGGRDTGELFF. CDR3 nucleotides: TGTGCCAGCAGTGAGGGCGGGAGAGACACCGGGGAGCTGTTTTTT.

In DNA form, the CDR3 reads TGCGCCAGCAGCTTGCTGGTAGCGGCAGATACGCAGTATTTT. This codes for CASSLLVAADTQYF. V usage is TRBV5-1 and J usage is TRBJ2-3; D possibly corresponds to TRBD2 (6 bases). The CDR3 spans 14 residues. With 1 base removed from V and 4 bases from J, the gap between germline ends came to 10 bases. The V gene's germline CDR1 is SGHRS and CDR2 YFSETQ.

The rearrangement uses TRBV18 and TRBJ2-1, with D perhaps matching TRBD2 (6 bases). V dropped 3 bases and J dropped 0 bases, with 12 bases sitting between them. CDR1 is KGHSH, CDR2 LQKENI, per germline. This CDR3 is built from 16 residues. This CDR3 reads CASSPEGLGSYNEQFF. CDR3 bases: TGTGCCAGCTCACCGGAGGGGTTAGGCTCCTACAATGAGCAGTTCTTC.

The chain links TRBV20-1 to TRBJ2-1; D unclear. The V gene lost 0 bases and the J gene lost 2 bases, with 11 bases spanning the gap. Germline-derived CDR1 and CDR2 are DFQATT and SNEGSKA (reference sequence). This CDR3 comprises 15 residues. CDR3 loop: CSARDIGLPYNEQFF. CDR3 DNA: TGCAGTGCTAGAGATATCGGATTGCCCTACAATGAGCAGTTCTTC.

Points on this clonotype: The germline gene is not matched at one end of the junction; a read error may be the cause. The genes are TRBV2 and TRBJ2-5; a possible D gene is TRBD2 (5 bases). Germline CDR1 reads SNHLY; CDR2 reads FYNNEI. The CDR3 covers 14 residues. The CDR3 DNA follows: TGTGCCAGCAGTGAGCGGGCAGCCCAAGGGACCCAGTACTTC. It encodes CASSERAAQGTQYF.

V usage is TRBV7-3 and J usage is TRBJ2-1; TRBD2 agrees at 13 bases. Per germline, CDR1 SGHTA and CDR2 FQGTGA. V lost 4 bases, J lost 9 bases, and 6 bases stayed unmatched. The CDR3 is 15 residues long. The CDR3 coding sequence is TGTGCCAGCAGCTCCTTGACTAGCGGGAGGAGTGAGCAGTTCTTC. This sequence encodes CASSSLTSGRSEQFF.

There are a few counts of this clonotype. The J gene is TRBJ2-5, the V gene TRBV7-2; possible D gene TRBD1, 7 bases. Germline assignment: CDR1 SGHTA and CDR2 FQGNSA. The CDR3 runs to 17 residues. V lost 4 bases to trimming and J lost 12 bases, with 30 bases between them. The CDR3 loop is CASSYGTEASHRRREYF. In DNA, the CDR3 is TGTGCCAGCAGCTACGGGACAGAGGCGTCGCATCGGCGGAGGGAGTACTTC.

CDR3 amino acids: CASSNPRAGGISIGELFF. The CDR3 nucleotides read TGTGCCAGCAGCAATCCCCGAGCCGGGGGGATTTCTATCGGGGAGCTGTTTTTT. The J gene is TRBJ2-2, the V gene TRBV9, with TRBD2 matching over 7 bases. The V segment lost 4 bases and the J segment 7 bases; nucleotides outside the gene matches: 19. The germline V gene has CDR1 SGDLS and CDR2 YYNGEE. The CDR3 spans 18 residues.

The CDR3 reads CASSLWSLDPEQYF. The CDR3 DNA sequence: TGTGCCAGCAGTCTGTGGTCACTAGATCCCGAGCAGTACTTC. The chain uses TRBV27 and TRBJ2-7; D might be TRBD2 (5 bases). There are 14 residues in the CDR3. V shed 5 bases and J shed 6 bases, with 17 bases lying between them. The germline gives CDR1 MNHEY, CDR2 SMNVEV (reference sequence).

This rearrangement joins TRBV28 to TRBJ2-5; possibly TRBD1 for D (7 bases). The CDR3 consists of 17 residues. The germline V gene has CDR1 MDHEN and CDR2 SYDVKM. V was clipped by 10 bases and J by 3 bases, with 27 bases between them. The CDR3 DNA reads TGTGCCACCCTAGCGTCCTCCTGGGACAGCACCGAAGAGACCCAGTACTTC. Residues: CATLASSWDSTEETQYF. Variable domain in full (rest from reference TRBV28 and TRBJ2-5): DVKVTQSSRYLVKRTGEKVFLECVQDMDHENMFWYRQDPGLGLRLIYFSYDVKMKEKGDIPEGYSVSREKKERFSLILESASTNQTSMYLCATLASSWDSTEETQYFGPGTRLLVL.

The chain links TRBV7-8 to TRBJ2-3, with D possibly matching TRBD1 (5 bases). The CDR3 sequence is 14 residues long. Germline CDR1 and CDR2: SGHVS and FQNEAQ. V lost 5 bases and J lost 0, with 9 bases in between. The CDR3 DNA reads TGTGCCAGCAGCCATCAGGGTAGCACAGATACGCAGTATTTT. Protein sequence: CASSHQGSTDTQYF. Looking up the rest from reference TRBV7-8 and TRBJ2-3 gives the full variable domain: GAGVSQSPRYKVAKRGQDVALRCDPISGHVSLFWYQQALGQGPEFLTYFQNEAQLDKSGLPSDRFFAERPEGSVSTLKIQRTQQEDSAVYLCASSHQGSTDTQYFGPGTRLTVL.

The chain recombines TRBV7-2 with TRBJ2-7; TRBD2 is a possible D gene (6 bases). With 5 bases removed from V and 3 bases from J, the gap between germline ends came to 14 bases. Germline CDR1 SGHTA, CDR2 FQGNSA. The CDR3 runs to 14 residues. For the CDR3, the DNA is TGTGCCAGCAGCGCGACCGGGACTTTCTACGAGCAGTACTTC. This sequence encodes CASSATGTFYEQYF.

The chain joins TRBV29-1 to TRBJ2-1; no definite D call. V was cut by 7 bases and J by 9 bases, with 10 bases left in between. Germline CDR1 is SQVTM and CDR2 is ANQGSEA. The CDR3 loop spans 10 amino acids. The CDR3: CSGDGPEQFF. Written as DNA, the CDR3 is TGCAGCGGCGATGGCCCTGAGCAGTTCTTC.

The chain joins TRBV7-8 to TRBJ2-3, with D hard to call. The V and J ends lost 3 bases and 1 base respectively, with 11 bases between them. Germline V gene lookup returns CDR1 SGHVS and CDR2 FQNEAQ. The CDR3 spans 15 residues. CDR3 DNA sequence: TGTGCCAGCAGCTTCTCCCCCTTGGGCACAGATACGCAGTATTTT. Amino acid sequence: CASSFSPLGTDTQYF.

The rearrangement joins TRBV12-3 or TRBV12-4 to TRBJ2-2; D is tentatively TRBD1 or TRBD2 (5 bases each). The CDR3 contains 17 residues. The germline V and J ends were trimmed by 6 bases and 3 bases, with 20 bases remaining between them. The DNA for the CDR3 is TGTGCCAGCAGCGACACGGAGGTCGGGACCGACACCGGGGAGCTGTTTTTT. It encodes CASSDTEVGTDTGELFF.

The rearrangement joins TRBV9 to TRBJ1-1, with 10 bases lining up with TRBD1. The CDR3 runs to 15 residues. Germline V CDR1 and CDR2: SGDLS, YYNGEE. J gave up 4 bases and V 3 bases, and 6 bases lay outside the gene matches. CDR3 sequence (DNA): TGTGCCAGCAGCGAGGGAGGGGACAGGGGCACTGAAGCTTTCTTT. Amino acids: CASSEGGDRGTEAFF.